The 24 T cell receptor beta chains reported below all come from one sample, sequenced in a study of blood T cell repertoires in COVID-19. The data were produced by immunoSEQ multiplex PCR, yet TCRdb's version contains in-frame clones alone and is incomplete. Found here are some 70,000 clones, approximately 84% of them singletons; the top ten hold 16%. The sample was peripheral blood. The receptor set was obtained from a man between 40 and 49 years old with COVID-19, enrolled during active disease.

The DNA for the CDR3 is TGTGCTACAGCGGAGGGGACCTACGAGCAGTACTTC. It specifies CATAEGTYEQYF. The V and J genes are TRBV28 and TRBJ2-7; TRBD2 might be the D (6 bases). Looked up from germline, CDR1 is MDHEN and CDR2 is SYDVKM. The CDR3 has 12 residues.

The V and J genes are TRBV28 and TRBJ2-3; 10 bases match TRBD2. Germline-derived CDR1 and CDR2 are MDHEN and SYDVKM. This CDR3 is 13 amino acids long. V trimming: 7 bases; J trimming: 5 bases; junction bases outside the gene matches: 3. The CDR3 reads CASTSGGRDTQYF. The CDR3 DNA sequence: TGTGCCAGCACTAGCGGGGGACGAGATACGCAGTATTTT.

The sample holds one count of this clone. The CDR3 region is CASSQVTGILNSPLHF. The DNA of the CDR3 is TGTGCCAGCAGCCAAGTGACAGGGATCCTTAATTCACCCCTCCACTTT. The rearrangement joins TRBV3-1 (or the pseudogene TRBV3-2) to TRBJ1-6, with 7 bases matching TRBD1. The V gene's germline CDR1 is LGHDT and CDR2 YNNKEL (reference sequence). The junction had 6 bases not matched to a gene; V was cut back by 1 base and J by 6 bases. There are 16 residues in the CDR3.

CDR3 DNA sequence: TGTGCCAGTCTAGGGGGGAACACCGGGGAGCTGTTTTTT. It is translated as CASLGGNTGELFF. V gene TRBV12-3 or TRBV12-4 combines with J gene TRBJ2-2; a weak D match, TRBD1 (6 bases). The CDR3 covers 13 residues. The V gene lost 9 bases and the J gene lost 1 base, with 9 bases spanning the gap.

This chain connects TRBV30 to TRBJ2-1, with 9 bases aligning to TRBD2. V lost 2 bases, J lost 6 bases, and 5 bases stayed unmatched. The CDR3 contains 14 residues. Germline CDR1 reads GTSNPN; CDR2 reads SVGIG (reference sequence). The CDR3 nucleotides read TGTGCCTGGAGTATAAGCGGGGGGATCAATGAGCAGTTCTTC. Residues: CAWSISGGINEQFF.

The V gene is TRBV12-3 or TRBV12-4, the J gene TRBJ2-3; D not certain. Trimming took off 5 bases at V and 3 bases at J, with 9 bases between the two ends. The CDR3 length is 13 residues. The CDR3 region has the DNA TGTGCCAGCAGTGCTCCAGATACAGATACGCAGTATTTT. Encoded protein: CASSAPDTDTQYF.

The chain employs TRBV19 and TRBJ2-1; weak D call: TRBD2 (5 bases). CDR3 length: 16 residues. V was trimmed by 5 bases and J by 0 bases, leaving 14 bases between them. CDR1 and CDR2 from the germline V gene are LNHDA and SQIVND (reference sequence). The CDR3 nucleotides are TGTGCCAGTAGTGTCGGATGGGAGAGCTCCTACAATGAGCAGTTCTTC. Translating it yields CASSVGWESSYNEQFF.

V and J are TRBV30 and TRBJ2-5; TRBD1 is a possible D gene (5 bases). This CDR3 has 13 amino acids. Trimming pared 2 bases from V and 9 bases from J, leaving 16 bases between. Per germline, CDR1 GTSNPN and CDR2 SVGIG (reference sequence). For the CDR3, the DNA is TGTGCCTGGAGTCACCAGGGTGGCGTGTCCCAGTACTTC. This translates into CAWSHQGGVSQYF.

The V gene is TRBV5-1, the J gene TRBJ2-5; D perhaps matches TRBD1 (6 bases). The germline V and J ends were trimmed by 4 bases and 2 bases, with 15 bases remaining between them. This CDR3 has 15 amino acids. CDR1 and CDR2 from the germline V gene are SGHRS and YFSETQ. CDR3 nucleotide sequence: TGCGCCAGCAGCGAGACAGGTGGGACGCAAGAGACCCAGTACTTC. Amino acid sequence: CASSETGGTQETQYF.

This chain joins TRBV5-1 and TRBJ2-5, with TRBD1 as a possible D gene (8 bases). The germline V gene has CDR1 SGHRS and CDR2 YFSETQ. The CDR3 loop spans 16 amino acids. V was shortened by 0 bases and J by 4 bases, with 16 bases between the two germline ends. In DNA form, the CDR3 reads TGCGCCAGCAGCTTGGGAGGACAGGGAGGGGGAGAGACCCAGTACTTC. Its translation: CASSLGGQGGGETQYF.

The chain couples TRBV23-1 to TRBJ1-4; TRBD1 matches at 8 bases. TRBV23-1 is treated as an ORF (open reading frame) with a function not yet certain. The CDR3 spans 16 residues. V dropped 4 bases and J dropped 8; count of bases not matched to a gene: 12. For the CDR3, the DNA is TGCGCCAGCAGTCCCTGGGGAGACAGGGGTTACGAAAAACTGTTTTTT. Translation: CASSPWGDRGYEKLFF.

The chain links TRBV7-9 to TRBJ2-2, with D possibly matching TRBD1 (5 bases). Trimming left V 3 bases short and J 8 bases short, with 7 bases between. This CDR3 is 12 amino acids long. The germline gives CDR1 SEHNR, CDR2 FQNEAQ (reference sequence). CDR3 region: CASSFQGGELFF. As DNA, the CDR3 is TGTGCCAGCAGCTTCCAGGGAGGGGAGCTGTTTTTT.

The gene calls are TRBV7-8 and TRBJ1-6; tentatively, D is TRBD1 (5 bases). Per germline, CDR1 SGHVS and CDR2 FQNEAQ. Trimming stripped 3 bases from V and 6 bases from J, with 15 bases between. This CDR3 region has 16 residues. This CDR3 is CASSFPPGLPNSPLHF. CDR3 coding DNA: TGTGCCAGCAGCTTCCCCCCGGGACTTCCTAATTCACCCCTCCACTTT.

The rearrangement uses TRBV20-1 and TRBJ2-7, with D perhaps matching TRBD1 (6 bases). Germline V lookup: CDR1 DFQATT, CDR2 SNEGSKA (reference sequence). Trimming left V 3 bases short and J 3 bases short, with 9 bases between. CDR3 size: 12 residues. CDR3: CSASGRGYEQYF. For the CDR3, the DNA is TGCAGTGCTAGTGGCAGGGGCTACGAGCAGTACTTC.

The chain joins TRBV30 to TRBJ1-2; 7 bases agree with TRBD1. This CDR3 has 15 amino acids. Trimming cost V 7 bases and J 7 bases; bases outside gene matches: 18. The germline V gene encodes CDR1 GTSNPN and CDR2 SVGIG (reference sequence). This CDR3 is CAYHPWDSPFSGYTF. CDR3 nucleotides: TGTGCCTACCACCCGTGGGACAGCCCCTTCTCTGGCTACACCTTC.

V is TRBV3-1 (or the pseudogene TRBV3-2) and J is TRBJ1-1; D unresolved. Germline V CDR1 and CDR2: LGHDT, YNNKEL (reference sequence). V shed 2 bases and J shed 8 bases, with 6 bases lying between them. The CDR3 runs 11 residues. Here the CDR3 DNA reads TGTGCCAGCAGCCAATCGTTAGAAGCTTTCTTT. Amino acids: CASSQSLEAFF.

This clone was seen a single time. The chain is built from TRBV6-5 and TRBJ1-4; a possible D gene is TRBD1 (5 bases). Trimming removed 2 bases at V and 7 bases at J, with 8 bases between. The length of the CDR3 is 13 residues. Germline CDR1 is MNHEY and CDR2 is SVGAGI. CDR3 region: CASSYGAAEKLFF. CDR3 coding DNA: TGTGCCAGCAGTTACGGGGCAGCTGAAAAACTGTTTTTT.

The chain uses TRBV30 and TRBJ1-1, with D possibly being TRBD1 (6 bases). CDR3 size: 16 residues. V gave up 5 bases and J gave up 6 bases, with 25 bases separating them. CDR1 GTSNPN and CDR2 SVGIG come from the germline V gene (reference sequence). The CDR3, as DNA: TGTGCCTGGCTGGTCCATCCGGGACAACGGGACGCTGAAGCTTTCTTT. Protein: CAWLVHPGQRDAEAFF.

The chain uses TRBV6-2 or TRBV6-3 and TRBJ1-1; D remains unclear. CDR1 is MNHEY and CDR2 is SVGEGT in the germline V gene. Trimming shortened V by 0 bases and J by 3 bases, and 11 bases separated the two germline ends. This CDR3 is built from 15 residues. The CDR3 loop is CASSYSMVTYTEAFF. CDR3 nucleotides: TGTGCCAGCAGTTACTCGATGGTCACTTACACTGAAGCTTTCTTT.

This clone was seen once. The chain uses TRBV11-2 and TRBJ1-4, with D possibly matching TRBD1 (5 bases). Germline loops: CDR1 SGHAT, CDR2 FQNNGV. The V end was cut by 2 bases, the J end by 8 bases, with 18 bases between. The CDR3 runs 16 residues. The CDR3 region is CASSLRSARVGEKLFF. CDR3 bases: TGTGCCAGCAGCTTAAGATCGGCCAGGGTAGGCGAAAAACTGTTTTTT.

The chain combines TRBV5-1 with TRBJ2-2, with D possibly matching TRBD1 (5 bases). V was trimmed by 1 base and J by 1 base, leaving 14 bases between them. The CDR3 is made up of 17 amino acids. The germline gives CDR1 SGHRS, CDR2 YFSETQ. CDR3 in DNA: TGCGCCAGCAGCTTGACCCCAGGACACATGAACACCGGGGAGCTGTTTTTT. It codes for CASSLTPGHMNTGELFF.

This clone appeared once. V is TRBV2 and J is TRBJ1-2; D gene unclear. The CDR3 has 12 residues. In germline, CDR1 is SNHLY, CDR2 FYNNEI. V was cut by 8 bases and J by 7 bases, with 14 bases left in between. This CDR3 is CASCPEAAGYTF. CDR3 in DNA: TGTGCCAGCTGTCCCGAGGCGGCTGGCTACACCTTC.

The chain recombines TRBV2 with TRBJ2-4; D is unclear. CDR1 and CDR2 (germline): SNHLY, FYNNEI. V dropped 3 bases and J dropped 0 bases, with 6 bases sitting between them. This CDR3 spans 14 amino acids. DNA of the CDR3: TGTGCCAGCAGTGACGCGAGAGCCAAAAACATTCAGTACTTC. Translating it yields CASSDARAKNIQYF.

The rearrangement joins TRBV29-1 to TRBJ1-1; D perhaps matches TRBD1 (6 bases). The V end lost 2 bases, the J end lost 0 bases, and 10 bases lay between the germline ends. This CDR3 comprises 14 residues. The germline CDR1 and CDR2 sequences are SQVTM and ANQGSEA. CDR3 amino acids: CSVELRGMNTEAFF. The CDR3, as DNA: TGCAGCGTTGAACTCAGGGGTATGAACACTGAAGCTTTCTTT.